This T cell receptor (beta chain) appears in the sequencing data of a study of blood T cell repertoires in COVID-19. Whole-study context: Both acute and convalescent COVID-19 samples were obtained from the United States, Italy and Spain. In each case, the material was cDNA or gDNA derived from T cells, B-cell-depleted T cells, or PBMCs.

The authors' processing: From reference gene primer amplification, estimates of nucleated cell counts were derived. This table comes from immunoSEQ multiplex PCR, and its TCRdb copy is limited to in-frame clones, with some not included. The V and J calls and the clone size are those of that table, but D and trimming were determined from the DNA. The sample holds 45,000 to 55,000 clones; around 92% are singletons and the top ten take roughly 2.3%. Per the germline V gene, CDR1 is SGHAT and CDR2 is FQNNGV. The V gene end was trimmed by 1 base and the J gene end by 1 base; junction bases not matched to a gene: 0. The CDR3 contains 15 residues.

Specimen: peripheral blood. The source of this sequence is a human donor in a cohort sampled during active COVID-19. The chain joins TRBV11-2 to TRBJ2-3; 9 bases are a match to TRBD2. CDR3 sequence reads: CASSLGTSGTDTQYF. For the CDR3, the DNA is TGTGCCAGCAGCTTAGGGACTAGCGGCACAGATACGCAGTATTTT.